This note documents a single TCR beta chain sequence. This entry comes from a study of blood T cell repertoires in COVID-19. The CDR3 is made up of 14 amino acids. The V gene lost 3 bases and the J gene lost 9 bases, with 17 bases spanning the gap. The germline V gene encodes CDR1 MNHEY and CDR2 SVGAGI. Data came from immunoSEQ multiplex PCR; TCRdb stores just in-frame clones and leaves some out. The sample lists tens of thousands of clones, 86% occurring once. The sample taken for sequencing was peripheral blood. The source is a man under 40 with acute or convalescent COVID-19. V gene TRBV6-5 combines with J gene TRBJ1-2, with a weak D call TRBD1 (5 bases). The CDR3 loop is CASSYLGQGGRYTF. DNA of the CDR3: TGTGCCAGCAGTTATTTAGGGCAGGGCGGACGCTACACCTTC.